This T cell receptor beta chain comes out of a study of T cell responses to AZD1222 COVID-19 vaccine (dated by TCRdb to the early 2020s). About the study as a whole: AZD1222 recipients with second doses at about 4 weeks or about 12 weeks were pooled, because spike-specific TCR depth and breadth did not differ between schedules. Enrollment into the trials was organized by age into subgroups of 18-55, 56-69 and 70-plus years, and those subgroups contained roughly 140, 27 and 60 TCR-sequenced participants, respectively. A total of around 240 trial participants underwent TCR sequencing, of whom roughly 210 had received two doses of AZD1222 and some 26 had received two doses of the MenACWY control vaccine.

This clone came up a few times. The antigen it recognizes is unknown. No base-level quality is on record; no much larger clone is a single base apart. This sample includes further DNA sequences coding for the same CDR3. V has 3 bases trimmed and J has 2 bases trimmed; junction bases matching no gene number 3. The CDR3 covers 14 residues, taking in both the cysteine and the phenylalanine. Only the CDR3 DNA is retained, 42 bases long and in frame from the first base. From a lookup of the germline V gene, CDR1 and CDR2 are KGHSH and LQKENI. Beyond this particular receptor, the publication reports: In the small 56-69-year group, the increase in depth fell short of significance, most likely because of low power. CD4 TCRs associated with the vaccine covered the entire spike protein, and the dominant responses were in regions 160-218 and 743-854. Because no day 14 peak-response samples were available, repertoires were characterized only after the peak T cell response. Spike-specific TCR breadth and depth rose significantly after two AZD1222 doses compared with day 0 and with MenACWY recipients. Conclusions about previously exposed vaccinees are limited, since just five or six AZD1222 recipients were seropositive for SARS-CoV-2 at baseline. Most participants were white British and females outnumbered males, and the authors suggested that clonal diversity may have been underestimated. Reportedly, almost half of the unique spike-specific TCRs recognized epitopes lying outside the regions that are mutated in the B.1.351 and B.1.1.7 variants.

The time point label of this sample denotes: baseline before first vaccination. Samples from vaccinated people were obtained from the UK trials COV001 and COV002, which included a single-blind randomized controlled phase 2/3 trial of AZD1222 (ChAdOx1 nCoV-19) in healthy adults. Trial participant PBMC samples were collected at day 0 and day 28 after the second dose for TCRbeta chain sequencing. The CDR3 regions of human TCRbeta chains were subjected to immunosequencing. The authors processed their data as follows. TCRs in the repertoires were matched against a reference library of SARS-CoV-2-specific TCRs that had been generated with the MIRA antigen-specificity platform. Breadth meant the fraction of unique TCRs that were SARS-CoV-2-associated, whereas depth meant the fraction of total T cells that were SARS-CoV-2-associated. Using the MIRA data, each spike-specific TCR was mapped to the spike region that the TCR reacts to and placed in a CD4 or CD8 class. Log10-transformed breadth and depth values were compared by one-way ANOVA with Sidak's multiple comparisons tests. TCRdb took over this immuneACCESS table, retaining in-frame rearrangements with V and J assigned. Such tables are incomplete; in checked studies, under half of the missing clones stem from an unresolved V gene, and the remainder is unexplained. The V and J calls and clone size are taken from that table; D and trimming were inferred from the DNA. Recorded for this sample are some 130,000 clones; 80% to 90% of them occurred a single time. The leading ten clones occupy approximately 1.6% of the sample.

The starting material was peripheral blood, obtained on day 0 of AZD1222 vaccination. The chain uses TRBV18 and TRBJ2-7; 8 central bases correspond to TRBD1. This sequence originates from an adult in good health. CDR3 sequence: CASSPGTGPYEQYF. The DNA reads as follows: TGTGCCAGCTCACCTGGGACAGGCCCCTACGAGCAGTACTTC.